The 20 T cell receptor beta chains reported below all come from one sample, sequenced in a study of CD8 T cells in ankylosing spondylitis. Each CDR3 protein gets one entry after TCRdb re-called the 5' RACE reads with MiXCR. The table has some 240,000 distinct CDR3 sequences, 20% to 30% seen once; the top ten hold less than 0.75%. Sequencing used blood, either unsorted or a sorted T cell fraction (not recorded which). Every receptor here comes from a male donor with ankylosing spondylitis or in good health (not recorded which).

This rearrangement joins TRBV12-3 or TRBV12-4 to TRBJ1-1; 10 nucleotides agree with TRBD1. The CDR3 is 14 amino acids. J gave up 7 bases and V 5 bases, and 7 bases lay outside the gene matches. CDR3: CASSPTRTGGEAFF. CDR3 coding DNA: TGTGCCAGCAGTCCCACCCGGACAGGGGGTGAAGCTTTCTTT.

This clonotype was seen a handful of times. V and J are TRBV24-1 and TRBJ2-1; 11 bases agree with TRBD2. Trimming took 3 bases from V and 5 from J; bases not matched to a gene: 5. Germline CDR1 reads KGHDR; CDR2 reads SFDVKD. This CDR3 is 16 amino acids long. CDR3 nucleotide sequence: TGTGCCACCAGTGATCCGACTAGCGGGGAGCACAATGAGCAGTTCTTC. Protein product: CATSDPTSGEHNEQFF.

In this sample, this clonotype turned up a few times. The chain combines TRBV12-3 or TRBV12-4 with TRBJ1-5; D not resolved. Trimming left V 4 bases short and J 3 bases short, with 10 bases between. The CDR3 loop spans 14 amino acids. The CDR3 region has the DNA TGTGCCAGCAGTTCCGTCCAGCACAATCAGCCCCAGCATTTT. Its protein is CASSSVQHNQPQHF.

The CDR3 nucleotides read TGCAGTGGGGGGGGGCAGCCCACAGATACGCAGTATTTT. Residues: CSGGGQPTDTQYF. The gene calls are TRBV20-1 and TRBJ2-3, with D maybe TRBD2 (7 bases). Trimming shortened V by 7 bases and J by 2 bases, and 13 bases separated the two germline ends. The length of the CDR3 is 13 residues. Per germline, CDR1 DFQATT and CDR2 SNEGSKA (reference sequence).

This rearrangement joins TRBV5-1 to TRBJ2-3; D remains ambiguous. The V and J ends lost 4 bases and 5 bases respectively, with 20 bases between them. Per germline, CDR1 SGHRS and CDR2 YFSETQ. The CDR3 length is 16 residues. DNA of the CDR3: TGCGCCAGCAGCCCCAGAAGGGCGGCCTTGAGAGATACGCAGTATTTT. It specifies CASSPRRAALRDTQYF.

This clonotype was counted between two and nine times. V gene TRBV10-3 combines with J gene TRBJ2-1; 9 bases agree with TRBD1. The V and J ends lost 5 bases and 4 bases, in that order; junction bases with no gene match: 3. There are 14 residues in the CDR3. Germline V CDR1 and CDR2: ENHRY, SYGVKD. CDR3 in DNA: TGTGCCATCAGTACCGGGACAGGGTACAATGAGCAGTTCTTC. Protein product: CAISTGTGYNEQFF.

The DNA for the CDR3 is TGTGCCAGCTCACCAGGACAAGTCGGGTCACCCCTCCACTTT. This encodes CASSPGQVGSPLHF. The V and J genes are TRBV18 and TRBJ1-6, with D tentatively TRBD1 (5 bases). Germline CDR1 reads KGHSH; CDR2 reads LQKENI. The CDR3 totals 14 residues. V dropped 2 bases and J dropped 10 bases, with 12 bases sitting between them. The full variable domain, its missing parts supplied by reference TRBV18 and TRBJ1-6, is NAGVMQNPRHLVRRRGQEARLRCSPMKGHSHVYWYRQLPEEGLKFMVYLQKENIIDESGMPKERFSAEFPKEGPSILRIQQVVRGDSAAYFCASSPGQVGSPLHFGNGTRLTVT.

The V gene is TRBV29-1, the J gene TRBJ2-1; D perhaps matches TRBD1 (5 bases). This CDR3 is built from 15 residues. The ends were cut back, 3 bases at V and 6 bases at J, with 18 bases in the middle. The germline CDR1 and CDR2 sequences are SQVTM and ANQGSEA. The CDR3 DNA follows: TGCAGCGTTGACTTCAGGGCCCAGAATCTCAATGAGCAGTTCTTC. Encoded protein: CSVDFRAQNLNEQFF.

In this sample, this clonotype turned up many times. The chain recombines TRBV12-3 or TRBV12-4 with TRBJ2-3; no reliable D call. The CDR3 extends over 15 amino acids. Trimming took 6 bases from V and 0 from J, leaving 13 bases between them. The CDR3 loop reads CASSLVGSSTDTQYF. DNA of the CDR3: TGTGCCAGCAGCCTAGTAGGCAGCAGCACAGATACGCAGTATTTT.

This chain connects TRBV10-3 to TRBJ2-3; D gene ambiguous. The CDR3 spans 16 residues. V dropped 1 base and J dropped 4 bases, with 15 bases sitting between them. Germline loops: CDR1 ENHRY, CDR2 SYGVKD. The DNA for the CDR3 is TGTGCCATCAGTGAGTTTGGTAAAGGGATCGCAGATACGCAGTATTTT. Protein product: CAISEFGKGIADTQYF.

The rearrangement joins TRBV20-1 to TRBJ2-3, with a tentative D call TRBD2 (7 bases). Per the germline V gene, CDR1 is DFQATT and CDR2 is SNEGSKA (reference sequence). This CDR3 contains 14 residues. The V end was cut by 3 bases, the J end by 6 bases, with 16 bases between. In nucleotides, the CDR3 is TGCAGTGCTAGGGGGGGGGGCCGGTTTGATACGCAGTATTTT. This codes for CSARGGGRFDTQYF.

This clonotype appeared many times. V gene TRBV2 combines with J gene TRBJ2-1; 10 positions match TRBD2. The CDR3 has 15 amino acids. The germline V gene has CDR1 SNHLY and CDR2 FYNNEI. Losses at the gene ends were 4 bases for V and 3 bases for J; bases not matched to a gene: 3. CDR3 nucleotide sequence: TGTGCCAGCAGTGGAACTAGCGGGATCTACAATGAGCAGTTCTTC. Its translation: CASSGTSGIYNEQFF.

This clonotype has a handful of counts. V usage is TRBV20-1 and J usage is TRBJ2-3; 10 nucleotides match TRBD2. Germline V gene lookup returns CDR1 DFQATT and CDR2 SNEGSKA (reference sequence). The J segment lost 5 bases and the V segment lost 2 bases, leaving 7 bases of the junction unmatched. This CDR3 is 15 amino acids long. The CDR3, as DNA: TGCAGTGCTAGAAGCCCCGGGACTAGCGTAGATACGCAGTATTTT. Its translation is CSARSPGTSVDTQYF.

This clonotype was detected ten times or more. The chain recombines TRBV7-6 with TRBJ2-1; no clear D gene. CDR3 length equals 13 residues. The V end was cut by 4 bases, the J end by 5 bases, with 9 bases between. Germline V gene lookup returns CDR1 SGHVS and CDR2 FNYEAQ. In nucleotides, the CDR3 is TGTGCCAGCAGCTCAGGATACAACAATGAGCAGTTCTTC. Its protein product is CASSSGYNNEQFF.

This clonotype was counted many times. This chain joins TRBV5-6 and TRBJ2-7; 7 bases map to TRBD1. The trim removed 2 bases at V and 0 bases at J, leaving 2 bases unmatched. Germline values: CDR1 SGHDT, CDR2 YYEEEE. The CDR3 covers 14 residues. The CDR3 DNA reads TGTGCCAGCAGCTTCGCAGGGGGCTCCTACGAGCAGTACTTC. This translates into CASSFAGGSYEQYF. The full variable domain, completed using reference TRBV5-6 and TRBJ2-7, is DAGVTQSPTHLIKTRGQQVTLRCSPKSGHDTVSWYQQALGQGPQFIFQYYEEEERQRGNFPDRFSGHQFPNYSSELNVNALLLGDSALYLCASSFAGGSYEQYFGPGTRLTVT.

This clonotype was seen more than once but under ten times. The chain is built from TRBV29-1 and TRBJ2-7; D may be TRBD2 (5 bases). V lost 5 bases, J lost 6 bases, and 17 bases lay in between. This CDR3 contains 13 residues. The germline CDR1 and CDR2 sequences are SQVTM and ANQGSEA. The chain's CDR3 is CSVSVASQREQYF. The CDR3 coding sequence is TGCAGCGTTTCGGTGGCTAGCCAGCGCGAGCAGTACTTC.

V usage is TRBV6-1 and J usage is TRBJ2-7, with 10 bases lining up with TRBD1. After removal of 5 bases from V and 3 bases from J, the junction contained 4 bases not matched to a gene. From germline, CDR1 is MNHNS and CDR2 SASEGT. The CDR3 has 14 residues. CDR3 amino acids: CASSRDRGDYEQYF. As DNA, the CDR3 is TGTGCCAGCAGTCGGGACAGGGGAGACTACGAGCAGTACTTC.

The chain joins TRBV20-1 to TRBJ2-1; a possible D gene is TRBD2 (5 bases). Trimming cost V 6 bases and J 5 bases, with 23 bases left between them. There are 16 residues in the CDR3. Per germline, CDR1 DFQATT and CDR2 SNEGSKA (reference sequence). Written as DNA, the CDR3 is TGCAGTGCCAGGAGGACGACACACCAACGGGACAATGAGCAGTTCTTC. As protein: CSARRTTHQRDNEQFF.

This clonotype was recorded many times. The chain combines TRBV12-3 or TRBV12-4 with TRBJ2-3; D is unresolved. The CDR3 runs 13 residues. The V gene lost 6 bases and the J gene lost 5 bases, with 12 bases spanning the gap. The CDR3 bases are TGTGCCAGCAGCGGGTTAAGAGAAGATACGCAGTATTTT. It yields the protein CASSGLREDTQYF.

In DNA, the CDR3 is TGTGCCAGCAGTCTTACTAGCGGGGTGGGCAATGAGCAGTTCTTC. This encodes CASSLTSGVGNEQFF. The chain is built from TRBV12-3 or TRBV12-4 and TRBJ2-1; 10 positions match TRBD2. After removal of 5 bases from V and 6 bases from J, the junction contained 7 bases not matched to a gene. The CDR3 has 15 residues.